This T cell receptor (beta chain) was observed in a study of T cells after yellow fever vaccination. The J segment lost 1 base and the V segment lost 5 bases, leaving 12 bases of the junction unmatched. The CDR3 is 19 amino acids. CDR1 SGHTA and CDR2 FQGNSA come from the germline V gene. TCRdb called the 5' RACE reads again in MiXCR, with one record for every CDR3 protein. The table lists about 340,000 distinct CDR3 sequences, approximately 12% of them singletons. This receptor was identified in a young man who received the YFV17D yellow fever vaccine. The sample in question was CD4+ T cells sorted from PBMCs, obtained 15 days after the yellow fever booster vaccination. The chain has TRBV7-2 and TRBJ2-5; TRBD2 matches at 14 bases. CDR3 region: CASSRAQTSGGDIQETQYF. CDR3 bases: TGTGCCAGCAGCCGGGCCCAGACTAGCGGGGGGGACATCCAAGAGACCCAGTACTTC.